This TCR beta chain was identified during a study of blood T cells in healthy people across ages. The CDR3 contains 15 residues. V was shortened by 6 bases and J by 0 bases, with 12 bases between the two germline ends. Germline V gene data show CDR1 as MNHNS and CDR2 as SASEGT. Through a sample-barcoded 5' primer and a J-beta primer mix, a second PCR was run for roughly 7 to 12 cycles. TCRdb processed the 5' RACE reads anew with MiXCR; each CDR3 protein has one entry. Counted here are over a million distinct CDR3 sequences, about 40% occurring once; the ten biggest clones make up 7.9%. This clonotype was seen a few times.

The receptor's source is a woman aged 18-29 years in good health. The rearrangement links TRBV6-1 to TRBJ2-1; D is ambiguous. Sequenced material: blood. CDR3 residues: CASSHQVSSYNEQFF. For the CDR3, the DNA is TGTGCCAGCAGCCATCAGGTTAGCTCCTACAATGAGCAGTTCTTC.